The 12 T cell receptor beta chains presented below share a single source sample, sequenced in a study of OX40 agonist ivuxolimab in advanced cancers. The method was immunoSEQ multiplex PCR; TCRdb's version includes in-frame clones alone and lacks a portion of them. Of around 72,000 clones in the sample, roughly 89% were seen once. The sequences come from CD4+ or CD8+ T cells sorted from blood, collected in a trial of the OX40 agonist ivuxolimab. The receptors originated from an adult with an advanced solid tumor such as melanoma, head and neck, liver or kidney cancer.

This clone appeared a single time. This likely stems from a read error, as it lies one base from a far larger clone. This CDR3 reads CASSSGETQYF. DNA for the CDR3: TGTGCCAGCAGTTCCGGGGAGACCCAGTACTTC. The chain joins TRBV11-2 to TRBJ2-5; D uncertain. Trimming removed 6 bases at V and 5 bases at J, with 7 bases between. The germline gives CDR1 SGHAT, CDR2 FQNNGV. The CDR3 runs to 11 residues.

CDR3 sequence (DNA): TGTGCCAGCAGCCCCTACAGCTCTGGGGACTATGGCTACACCTTC. Its protein is CASSPYSSGDYGYTF. V gene TRBV5-6 combines with J gene TRBJ1-2; D ambiguous. In germline, CDR1 is SGHDT, CDR2 YYEEEE. The V gene lost 4 bases and the J gene lost 3 bases, with 16 bases spanning the gap. The CDR3 has 15 amino acids.

The gene calls are TRBV5-5 and TRBJ2-3; D gene ambiguous. Trimming left V 5 bases short and J 0 bases short, with 13 bases between. Germline V CDR1 and CDR2: SGHKS, YYEKEE (reference sequence). This CDR3 has 15 amino acids. The CDR3 sequence: CASRTFGTSTDTQYF. CDR3 DNA: TGTGCCAGCAGGACCTTTGGTACTAGCACAGATACGCAGTATTTT.

The chain is built from TRBV29-1 and TRBJ2-3; 11 bases agree with TRBD1. With V trimmed by 6 bases and J by 5 bases, 7 bases remained unmatched. This CDR3 has 14 amino acids. Germline CDR1 SQVTM, CDR2 ANQGSEA. Written as DNA, the CDR3 is TGCAGCGTCCGAGGGGACAGGGGGGGAGATACGCAGTATTTT. Amino acid sequence: CSVRGDRGGDTQYF.

The rearrangement uses TRBV9 and TRBJ2-3; 13 bases align to TRBD2. The germline V gene has CDR1 SGDLS and CDR2 YYNGEE. V shed 4 bases and J 6 bases; nucleotides not matched to a gene: 8. The CDR3 extends over 16 amino acids. The CDR3: CASSPYWTSGSDTQYF. The CDR3 coding sequence is TGTGCCAGCAGCCCCTACTGGACTAGCGGGAGTGATACGCAGTATTTT.

The rearrangement links TRBV19 to TRBJ1-6, with no clear D. Trimming removed 4 bases from V and 7 bases from J, with 17 bases in between. From germline, CDR1 is LNHDA and CDR2 SQIVND (reference sequence). CDR3 size: 16 residues. CDR3 sequence: CASSTLDESGNSPLHF. For the CDR3, the DNA is TGTGCCAGTAGTACCCTAGACGAAAGCGGGAATTCACCCCTCCACTTT.

This clone was counted only a few times. The rearrangement joins TRBV25-1 to TRBJ1-6, with a possible D match to TRBD1 (5 bases). The CDR3 is 14 residues long. Deletions cut 2 bases from V and 6 bases from J, with 8 bases between. Germline V CDR1 and CDR2: MGHDK, SYGVNS. CDR3 amino acids: CASSEAGGNSPLHF. The CDR3, as DNA: TGTGCCAGCAGTGAAGCGGGGGGTAATTCACCCCTCCACTTT.

V gene TRBV6-6 combines with J gene TRBJ2-7, with 11 nucleotides matching TRBD2. Germline CDR1 is MNHNY and CDR2 is SVGAGI (reference sequence). The CDR3 has 14 amino acids. J lost 2 bases, V lost 6 bases, and 3 bases had no gene match. This CDR3 is CASSGLAGAYEQYF. CDR3 DNA: TGTGCCAGCAGCGGACTAGCGGGTGCCTACGAGCAGTACTTC.

The rearrangement links TRBV7-9 to TRBJ1-4, with unresolved D. Germline values: CDR1 SEHNR, CDR2 FQNEAQ (reference sequence). With 5 bases removed from V and 0 bases from J, the gap between germline ends came to 10 bases. This CDR3 has 15 residues. The CDR3 DNA reads as TGTGCCAGCAGCCGCGAGACCCCAACTAATGAAAAACTGTTTTTT. This codes for CASSRETPTNEKLFF. Supplemented by reference TRBV7-9 and TRBJ1-4, the full variable domain reads DTGVSQNPRHKITKRGQNVTFRCDPISEHNRLYWYRQTLGQGPEFLTYFQNEAQLEKSRLLSDRFSAERPKGSFSTLEIQRTEQGDSAMYLCASSRETPTNEKLFFGSGTQLSVL.

This chain joins TRBV6-5 and TRBJ1-2; TRBD1 agrees at 9 bases. Germline trimming cut 6 bases from V and 7 bases from J; bases unmatched to any gene: 9. CDR3 length: 14 residues. The germline gives CDR1 MNHEY, CDR2 SVGAGI. Here the CDR3 DNA reads TGTGCCAGCAGCGTAGACAGGGGGGTCTCTGGCTACACCTTC. Residues: CASSVDRGVSGYTF.

The chain recombines TRBV27 with TRBJ1-5; the D is unclear. Trimming left V 4 bases short and J 6 bases short, with 10 bases between. Germline loops: CDR1 MNHEY, CDR2 SMNVEV (reference sequence). CDR3 length: 13 residues. CDR3 loop: CASSSWGSQPQHF. Here the CDR3 DNA reads TGTGCCAGCAGTTCCTGGGGTAGTCAGCCCCAGCATTTT.

V is TRBV28 and J is TRBJ2-7; 11 positions match TRBD1. CDR1 is MDHEN, CDR2 SYDVKM, per germline. The CDR3 covers 15 residues. V shed 4 bases and J 3 bases; nucleotides not matched to a gene: 5. CDR3 residues: CASSYGTGGFYEQYF. Written as DNA, the CDR3 is TGTGCCAGCAGTTACGGGACAGGGGGGTTCTACGAGCAGTACTTC.